A single sample gave rise to the 28 T cell receptor beta chains below, sequenced in a study of beta chain features in type 1 diabetes. Expressed TCRB transcripts were sequenced, since all the RNA that had been isolated was reverse transcribed. Profiling relied on immunoSEQ multiplex PCR, and the TCRdb table lists in-frame clones only, not all of them. Of roughly 350,000 clones in the sample, approximately 9.9% were seen once. Source material: naive CD4+ T cells from blood. Every receptor here comes from a woman aged 25 to 39 in good health.

The chain links TRBV19 to TRBJ2-1, with 8 bases matching TRBD1. Germline CDR1 LNHDA, CDR2 SQIVND (reference sequence). V was clipped by 5 bases and J by 9 bases; unmatched bases: 6. There are 13 residues in the CDR3. CDR3 protein: CASSDAGGFEQFF. CDR3 bases: TGTGCCAGTAGTGATGCAGGGGGCTTTGAGCAGTTCTTC.

The genes are TRBV7-9 and TRBJ2-1, with D possibly being TRBD2 (6 bases). The CDR3 covers 13 residues. Germline V gene lookup returns CDR1 SEHNR and CDR2 FQNEAQ (reference sequence). V was cut by 1 base and J by 10 bases, with 11 bases left in between. The CDR3 protein is CASSLGGVGEQFF. For the CDR3, the DNA is TGTGCCAGCAGCTTAGGGGGGGTCGGCGAGCAGTTCTTC. Full variable domain (outside the CDR3, taken from reference TRBV7-9 and TRBJ2-1): DTGVSQNPRHKITKRGQNVTFRCDPISEHNRLYWYRQTLGQGPEFLTYFQNEAQLEKSRLLSDRFSAERPKGSFSTLEIQRTEQGDSAMYLCASSLGGVGEQFFGPGTRLTVL.

This clone has a handful of counts. This chain connects TRBV2 to TRBJ2-4; 10 bases are shared with TRBD1. V was clipped by 6 bases and J by 8 bases; unmatched bases: 7. Germline CDR1 and CDR2: SNHLY and FYNNEI. This CDR3 region has 14 residues. The CDR3 DNA follows: TGTGCCAGCAGGAGACAGGGGGCGGTTGACATTCAGTACTTC. Its protein is CASRRQGAVDIQYF. The variable domain in full, completed from reference TRBV2 and TRBJ2-4, reads EPEVTQTPSHQVTQMGQEVILRCVPISNHLYFYWYRQILGQKVEFLVSFYNNEISEKSEIFDDQFSVERPDGSNFTLKIRSTKLEDSAMYFCASRRQGAVDIQYFGAGTRLSVL.

The gene calls are TRBV7-9 and TRBJ1-4; no clear D gene. Trimming shortened V by 7 bases and J by 6 bases, and 12 bases separated the two germline ends. The CDR3 is 13 residues long. Germline V gene sequence: CDR1 SEHNR, CDR2 FQNEAQ (reference sequence). CDR3 amino acids: CASNGRVDEKLFF. CDR3 in DNA: TGTGCCAGCAACGGGAGGGTGGATGAAAAACTGTTTTTT.

The chain combines TRBV5-1 with TRBJ2-2; TRBD1 matches 8 bases. From germline, CDR1 is SGHRS and CDR2 YFSETQ. The CDR3 is made up of 16 amino acids. J lost 6 bases, V lost 1 base, and 8 bases had no gene match. The CDR3 region is CASSLKSGTGSGELFF. Here the CDR3 DNA reads TGCGCCAGCAGCTTGAAATCGGGGACAGGTTCCGGGGAGCTGTTTTTT.

This clone was picked up a small number of times. The chain couples TRBV7-9 to TRBJ1-1; D ambiguous. The CDR3 is made up of 14 amino acids. Germline CDR1 SEHNR, CDR2 FQNEAQ (reference sequence). V shed 2 bases and J shed 1 base, with 8 bases lying between them. The CDR3 loop is CASSLQEGNTEAFF. The CDR3 DNA follows: TGTGCCAGCAGCTTACAGGAGGGGAACACTGAAGCTTTCTTT.

This chain uses TRBV5-4 with TRBJ2-5; the D gene is possibly TRBD1 (6 bases). The V gene lost 4 bases and the J gene lost 4 bases, with 11 bases spanning the gap. The germline gives CDR1 SGHNT, CDR2 YYREEE (reference sequence). The CDR3 spans 13 residues. CDR3 amino acids: CASSLQGGETQYF. The DNA for the CDR3 is TGTGCCAGCAGCCTACAGGGTGGAGAGACCCAGTACTTC. The full variable domain, completed using reference TRBV5-4 and TRBJ2-5, is ETGVTQSPTHLIKTRGQQVTLRCSSQSGHNTVSWYQQALGQGPQFIFQYYREEENGRGNFPPRFSGLQFPNYSSELNVNALELDDSALYLCASSLQGGETQYFGPGTRLLVL.

The rearrangement uses TRBV6-5 and TRBJ1-2; TRBD1 might be the D (5 bases). The CDR3 is 13 residues long. The germline CDR1 and CDR2 sequences are MNHEY and SVGAGI. Trimming shortened V by 6 bases and J by 9 bases, and 17 bases separated the two germline ends. The CDR3 DNA sequence: TGTGCCAGCAGCTTCGACTCCAGGGCCCGCTACACCTTC. Its translation: CASSFDSRARYTF.

This clone was seen only a few times. The chain joins TRBV27 to TRBJ2-7; D not resolved. Trimming removed 2 bases from V and 0 bases from J, with 11 bases in between. This CDR3 contains 15 residues. Per germline, CDR1 MNHEY and CDR2 SMNVEV (reference sequence). The CDR3 nucleotides read TGTGCCAGCAGTTTAGGGCCCCCCAACTCCTACGAGCAGTACTTC. It encodes CASSLGPPNSYEQYF.

This clone was seen only a few times. The rearrangement joins TRBV28 to TRBJ2-1; possibly TRBD2 for D (5 bases). Trimming left V 5 bases short and J 8 bases short, with 16 bases between. The CDR3 has 14 residues. Germline V CDR1 and CDR2: MDHEN, SYDVKM. DNA for the CDR3: TGTGCCAGCAGTCCGTACCCGGACTGGGATGAGCAGTTCTTC. It encodes CASSPYPDWDEQFF.

This clone was counted a few times. This chain connects TRBV6-4 to TRBJ1-1; TRBD1 is a possible D gene (6 bases). The CDR3 runs 14 residues. Per the germline V gene, CDR1 is MRHNA and CDR2 is SNTAGT. Trimming stripped 6 bases from V and 1 base from J, with 12 bases between. CDR3 loop: CASRPGHSNTEAFF. The CDR3 DNA is TGTGCCAGCAGACCGGGACATTCGAACACTGAAGCTTTCTTT.

This clone came up a few times. Germline and junction disagree at one end, which may indicate a read error. V gene TRBV29-1 combines with J gene TRBJ2-6, with D unclear. Germline CDR1 is SQVTM and CDR2 is ANQGSEA. This CDR3 has 14 residues. The CDR3 reads CSLTLISAANVLTF. Written as DNA, the CDR3 is TGCAGCCTAACCCTAATCTCTGCGGCCAACGTCCTGACTTTC.

This clone has more than one count but fewer than ten. The V call is TRBV7-9, the J call TRBJ2-1; 10 nucleotides match TRBD2. The germline V gene has CDR1 SEHNR and CDR2 FQNEAQ (reference sequence). CDR3 length equals 16 residues. After removal of 1 base from V and 8 bases from J, the junction contained 8 bases not matched to a gene. The CDR3 DNA reads as TGTGCCAGCAGCTTAGGTATTCCTAGCGGGAGAGATGAGCAGTTCTTC. Translating gives CASSLGIPSGRDEQFF.

This clone was observed a handful of times. This chain's CDR3 is CAWRTSRQGFF. The DNA for the CDR3 is TGTGCCTGGAGGACCTCGCGACAGGGGTTCTTC. The rearrangement links TRBV30 to TRBJ2-1, with 7 bases lining up with TRBD1. Germline CDR1 GTSNPN, CDR2 SVGIG (reference sequence). V shed 3 bases, J shed 15 bases, and the junction held 8 bases outside the gene matches. This CDR3 has 11 residues.

The V and J genes are TRBV28 and TRBJ2-4, with a possible D match to TRBD2 (5 bases). This CDR3 has 11 residues. In germline, CDR1 is MDHEN, CDR2 SYDVKM. Trimming took 5 bases from V and 10 from J, leaving 9 bases between them. The CDR3 reads CASSESGIQYF. CDR3 in DNA: TGTGCCAGCAGTGAGTCGGGGATTCAGTACTTC.

The chain carries TRBV19 and TRBJ2-4, with 8 nucleotides matching TRBD2. The CDR3 consists of 13 residues. V lost 5 bases, J lost 5 bases, and 2 bases stayed unmatched. Looked up from germline, CDR1 is LNHDA and CDR2 is SQIVND (reference sequence). CDR3 region: CASSGLAENIQYF. CDR3 coding DNA: TGTGCCAGTAGTGGACTAGCTGAAAACATTCAGTACTTC.

The rearrangement joins TRBV19 to TRBJ1-5, with TRBD1 identical over 9 bases. The CDR3 length is 16 residues. In germline, CDR1 is LNHDA, CDR2 SQIVND (reference sequence). V was clipped by 8 bases and J by 2 bases; unmatched bases: 10. The CDR3 nucleotides are TGTGCCAGTCTCTACAGGGGGCTTTCGGGCAATCAGCCCCAGCATTTT. Translating gives CASLYRGLSGNQPQHF.

This clone was counted only a few times. The rearrangement joins TRBV2 to TRBJ2-4, with 7 bases identical to TRBD1. Germline loops: CDR1 SNHLY, CDR2 FYNNEI. The CDR3 has 12 residues. The V segment lost 8 bases and the J segment 5 bases; nucleotides outside the gene matches: 3. Here the CDR3 DNA reads TGTGCCAGCGGAACAGGGGAAAACATTCAGTACTTC. Amino acids: CASGTGENIQYF.

This clone was found a few times. This sequence joins TRBV6-6 and TRBJ2-1; D perhaps matches TRBD1 (6 bases). The CDR3 is made up of 15 amino acids. Per the germline V gene, CDR1 is MNHNY and CDR2 is SVGAGI (reference sequence). Trimming cost V 2 bases and J 7 bases, with 15 bases left between them. The CDR3 spells CASSYGQYLGNEQFF. CDR3 nucleotide sequence: TGTGCCAGCAGTTACGGACAGTACCTAGGGAATGAGCAGTTCTTC.

The chain has TRBV29-1 and TRBJ2-5, with TRBD1 identical over 11 bases. The CDR3 runs to 21 residues. Germline CDR1 SQVTM, CDR2 ANQGSEA. V shed 0 bases, J shed 6 bases, and the junction held 24 bases outside the gene matches. CDR3 nucleotide sequence: TGCAGCGTTGAAGATGCCGAATACGGTCCATTCGGGACAGGGGGATGGAAGACCCAGTACTTC. Translating gives CSVEDAEYGPFGTGGWKTQYF.

V usage is TRBV27 and J usage is TRBJ2-1, with 8 positions matching TRBD2. V dropped 2 bases and J dropped 4; count of bases not matched to a gene: 7. This CDR3 contains 16 residues. CDR1 and CDR2 from the germline V gene are MNHEY and SMNVEV (reference sequence). This chain's CDR3 is CASSLRSSGPYNEQFF. The CDR3 DNA follows: TGTGCCAGCAGTTTAAGGTCTAGCGGGCCTTACAATGAGCAGTTCTTC.

This clone was observed a handful of times. The chain combines TRBV9 with TRBJ2-6; 7 nucleotides align to TRBD1. V was clipped by 2 bases and J by 0 bases; unmatched bases: 8. CDR3 length equals 18 residues. From germline, CDR1 is SGDLS and CDR2 YYNGEE. CDR3 region: CASSVGQSLSSGANVLTF. The CDR3, as DNA: TGTGCCAGCAGCGTGGGACAGAGCCTAAGCTCTGGGGCCAACGTCCTGACTTTC. Drawing the rest from reference TRBV9 and TRBJ2-6, the complete variable domain is DSGVTQTPKHLITATGQRVTLRCSPRSGDLSVYWYQQSLDQGLQFLIQYYNGEERAKGNILERFSAQQFPDLHSELNLSSLELGDSALYFCASSVGQSLSSGANVLTFGAGSRLTVL.

The chain carries TRBV27 and TRBJ2-7; D gene unclear. The CDR3 totals 14 residues. Germline CDR1 is MNHEY and CDR2 is SMNVEV (reference sequence). With 4 bases removed from V and 2 bases from J, the gap between germline ends came to 12 bases. DNA of the CDR3: TGTGCCAGCAGTTCTATCAGGCTCCCCTACGAGCAGTACTTC. Translating it yields CASSSIRLPYEQYF.

The chain has TRBV6-5 and TRBJ2-5, with 8 bases aligning to TRBD2. The tail of the sequence fits TRBJ2-7 better, so the J call may be wrong. The CDR3 sequence is 12 residues long. Germline V lookup: CDR1 MNHEY, CDR2 SVGAGI. The CDR3 DNA sequence: TGTGCCAGCAGCCGGGGGGGGTACGAGCAGTACTTC. Translated: CASSRGGYEQYF.

This clone was counted a few times. This chain connects TRBV6-4 to TRBJ2-1; 7 bases map to TRBD2. CDR3 length: 15 amino acids. Unmatched junction bases numbered 8, after V lost 3 bases and J lost 6 bases. The germline V gene encodes CDR1 MRHNA and CDR2 SNTAGT. CDR3 sequence reads: CASSELAGLSNEQFF. The CDR3 DNA reads TGTGCCAGCAGTGAGTTAGCGGGCCTATCCAATGAGCAGTTCTTC.

The chain combines TRBV18 with TRBJ2-1; TRBD2 matches 9 bases. V was clipped by 0 bases and J by 7 bases; unmatched bases: 7. CDR1 and CDR2 (germline): KGHSH, LQKENI. This CDR3 spans 16 amino acids. The chain's CDR3 is CASSPPSSGRRNEQFF. CDR3 DNA: TGTGCCAGCTCACCACCATCCAGCGGGAGGCGAAATGAGCAGTTCTTC. The full variable domain, rest sourced from reference TRBV18 and TRBJ2-1, is NAGVMQNPRHLVRRRGQEARLRCSPMKGHSHVYWYRQLPEEGLKFMVYLQKENIIDESGMPKERFSAEFPKEGPSILRIQQVVRGDSAAYFCASSPPSSGRRNEQFFGPGTRLTVL.

This clone turned up a few times. The chain joins TRBV29-1 to TRBJ1-2; TRBD1 matches at 9 bases. After removal of 4 bases from V and 7 bases from J, the junction contained 7 bases not matched to a gene. CDR3 length: 13 residues. Germline CDR1 and CDR2: SQVTM and ANQGSEA. The CDR3 nucleotides read TGCAGCGTTGGTGACAGGGGGGCCAGTGGCTACACCTTC. It is translated as CSVGDRGASGYTF.

CDR3 sequence: CASSYSGGFYEQYF. The CDR3 DNA sequence: TGTGCCAGCAGTTACTCAGGCGGGTTCTACGAGCAGTACTTC. The chain recombines TRBV6-5 with TRBJ2-7; tentative D call: TRBD2 (5 bases). The CDR3 is 14 amino acids. In germline, CDR1 is MNHEY, CDR2 SVGAGI. Between the trimmed V and J ends, which lost 0 bases and 3 bases, there was a span of 9 bases.